This T cell receptor (beta chain) stems from a study of blood T cell repertoires in COVID-19. Study-level information: T cells, B-cell-depleted T cells, or PBMCs provided the cDNA or gDNA that served as material.

In the authors' workflow: The assay estimated nucleated cells by amplifying reference gene primers. The table came from immunoSEQ multiplex PCR; TCRdb's copy has only in-frame clones and leaves some out. That table supplies the V and J calls and clone size; D and trimming were determined from the DNA. The sample holds about 150,000 clones, 88% seen once. V lost 5 bases and J lost 0, with 11 bases in between. CDR1 and CDR2 (germline): SGHTA, FQGNSA. The CDR3 contains 15 residues. Sequences were obtained from peripheral blood. The TCR sequence derives from a woman in her seventies with acute or convalescent COVID-19. The genes are TRBV7-2 and TRBJ1-5; D unclear. Here the CDR3 DNA reads TGTGCCAGCAGCCCCCTCGGGATTAGCAATCAGCCCCAGCATTTT. Protein product: CASSPLGISNQPQHF.